The rows below give T cell receptor beta chains drawn from one sample of a study of T-cell memory formation after mild COVID-19. From the 5' RACE reads, TCRdb called clonotypes with MiXCR, one entry per CDR3 protein. The data show about 57,000 distinct CDR3 sequences, 10% to 15% seen once. Specimen: PBMCs or a T cell subset sorted from them (not recorded which). The receptor set was obtained from a man aged 18 to 30 who had mild COVID-19 (a few samples of this study predate the infection). Cell type and time point are not known. CDR3s include the opening cysteine and the closing phenylalanine or tryptophan. Fields, in order: V gene, J gene, D gene, clone size, CDR3 DNA, CDR3 protein. A D gene is named only where the DNA matches it firmly. The size entry is marked missing in some rows and otherwise reads once, few, many or a size class.

TRBV19	TRBJ1-1	NA	few	TGTGCCAGTCGCCTTGGGGACAAGAACACTGAAGCTTTCTTT	CASRLGDKNTEAFF
TRBV5-1	TRBJ2-2	NA	few	TGCGCCAGCAGCGAGGCAGGGGATAACACCGGGGAGCTGTTTTTT	CASSEAGDNTGELFF
TRBV7-6	TRBJ1-5	NA	NA	TGTGCCAGCAGCGCCACGCGTGAACAGCCCCAGCATTTT	CASSATREQPQHF
TRBV4-3	TRBJ2-1	TRBD2	few	TGCGCCAGCAGCCAAGAAGCGGGGGGGCGCAATGAGCAGTTCTTC	CASSQEAGGRNEQFF
TRBV7-9	TRBJ2-1	TRBD2	NA	TGTGCCAGCAGGCTCGTCCGCGGGGGAAACAATGAGCAGTTCTTC	CASRLVRGGNNEQFF
TRBV7-3	TRBJ2-2	TRBD1	many	TGTGCCAGCAGCTTAACCAGGGGGCTAGACACCGGGGAGCTGTTTTTT	CASSLTRGLDTGELFF
TRBV20-1	TRBJ2-4	TRBD2	few	TGCAGTGCTAGACCCTACGGGACTAGCGGGCTGATTCAGTACTTC	CSARPYGTSGLIQYF
TRBV20-1	TRBJ2-7	NA	NA	TGCAGTGCCGAGAGGAGCACCTACGAGCAGTACTTC	CSAERSTYEQYF
TRBV11-2	TRBJ1-2	NA	NA	TGTGCCAGCAGCTTAGATCAGGGGAGCTATGGCTACACCTTC	CASSLDQGSYGYTF
TRBV4-1	TRBJ2-7	TRBD1	few	TGCGCCAGCAGCCGACATCAAGTACCGGGACAGGGCTACTACGAGCAGTACTTC	CASSRHQVPGQGYYEQYF
TRBV4-1	TRBJ2-5	TRBD1	NA	TGCGCCAGCAGCCAAGAGTTCTGGGTGGGACAGGGGGCCGGACAGACCCAGTACTTC	CASSQEFWVGQGAGQTQYF